The 27 T cell receptor beta chains reported below all come from one sample, sequenced in a study of blood T cell repertoires in COVID-19 (dated by TCRdb to 2020 to 2021). Library preparation used the immunoSEQ multiplex PCR assay. TCRdb's version of the immuneACCESS table is confined to in-frame rearrangements and falls short of the full clone set. An unresolved V gene accounts for under half of the shortfall where checked; the remainder is of unknown origin. The sample has some 170,000 clones on record, roughly four fifths of them singletons. Approximately 9.9% of the sample belongs to the ten largest clones. The sequencing sample was made of peripheral blood. The receptors were sampled from a man aged 60 to 75 with active or convalescent COVID-19.

The chain employs TRBV9 and TRBJ2-7; 10 bases line up with TRBD2. The CDR3 has 15 residues. V lost 4 bases and J lost 3; bases outside the gene matches: 7. Germline CDR1 SGDLS, CDR2 YYNGEE. The CDR3 loop reads CASSPSGGAFYEQYF. The CDR3 DNA is TGTGCCAGCAGCCCGAGCGGGGGGGCCTTCTACGAGCAGTACTTC.

The chain joins TRBV10-1 to TRBJ2-5; TRBD1 is a possible D gene (6 bases). There are 14 residues in the CDR3. Germline CDR1 and CDR2: WNHNN and SYGVQD (reference sequence). V gave up 3 bases and J gave up 5 bases, with 13 bases separating them. CDR3 bases: TGCGCCAGCAGTGAAGCTGGGGGCGATGAGACCCAGTACTTC. This encodes CASSEAGGDETQYF.

J is TRBJ1-6 and V is TRBV5-1; 8 nucleotides agree with TRBD1. Trimming removed 4 bases from V and 8 bases from J; junction bases left unmatched: 5. Looked up from germline, CDR1 is SGHRS and CDR2 is YFSETQ. CDR3 length: 14 amino acids. Written as DNA, the CDR3 is TGCGCCAGCAGCGGGGACAGGAGGGATTCACCCCTCCACTTT. Translated, it gives CASSGDRRDSPLHF.

The V gene is TRBV5-4, the J gene TRBJ1-5, with D possibly matching TRBD1 (6 bases). This CDR3 has 14 residues. V was shortened by 0 bases and J by 10 bases, with 14 bases between the two germline ends. Looked up from germline, CDR1 is SGHNT and CDR2 is YYREEE (reference sequence). The CDR3 DNA reads TGTGCCAGCAGCTTGGCAGGGGCAATGGGACCCCAGCATTTT. Amino acid sequence: CASSLAGAMGPQHF. Drawing the rest from reference TRBV5-4 and TRBJ1-5, the complete variable domain is ETGVTQSPTHLIKTRGQQVTLRCSSQSGHNTVSWYQQALGQGPQFIFQYYREEENGRGNFPPRFSGLQFPNYSSELNVNALELDDSALYLCASSLAGAMGPQHFGDGTRLSIL.

The gene calls are TRBV6-1 and TRBJ1-5, with D possibly TRBD1 on 6 matching bases. The CDR3 length is 16 residues. From germline, CDR1 is MNHNS and CDR2 SASEGT. Trimming shortened V by 0 bases and J by 4 bases, and 13 bases separated the two germline ends. The CDR3 is CASSEAYTGRNQPQHF. As DNA, the CDR3 is TGTGCCAGCAGTGAAGCGTATACAGGGCGTAATCAGCCCCAGCATTTT.

The chain has TRBV5-4 and TRBJ2-5, with TRBD1 matching over 7 bases. Per the germline V gene, CDR1 is SGHNT and CDR2 is YYREEE (reference sequence). V lost 5 bases, J lost 3 bases, and 7 bases stayed unmatched. The CDR3 contains 14 residues. CDR3 loop: CASSPGQKKETQYF. The CDR3 DNA reads TGTGCCAGCAGTCCGGGACAGAAGAAAGAGACCCAGTACTTC.

V gene TRBV24-1 combines with J gene TRBJ1-2; 9 bases agree with TRBD1. This CDR3 is 13 amino acids long. Germline lookup yields CDR1 KGHDR and CDR2 SFDVKD. V shed 3 bases, J shed 7 bases, and the junction held 2 bases outside the gene matches. The CDR3 loop reads CATSDRDRAGYTF. In DNA form, the CDR3 reads TGTGCCACCAGTGATCGGGACAGGGCTGGCTACACCTTC.

This clone occurred a few times. This chain links TRBV5-1 with TRBJ2-3; 14 bases align to TRBD2. Germline-derived CDR1 and CDR2 are SGHRS and YFSETQ. The V gene end was trimmed by 4 bases and the J gene end by 10 bases; junction bases not matched to a gene: 5. This CDR3 spans 14 amino acids. DNA of the CDR3: TGCGCCAGCAGCGGGGGACTAGCGGGAGTGTCGCAGTATTTT. Amino acids: CASSGGLAGVSQYF.

The count of this clone is one. The chain carries TRBV24-1 and TRBJ1-3; no clear D. Trimming took off 3 bases at V and 0 bases at J, with 8 bases between the two ends. The germline CDR1 and CDR2 sequences are KGHDR and SFDVKD. The CDR3 consists of 15 residues. The CDR3 sequence: CATSDPSRSGNTIYF. Here the CDR3 DNA reads TGTGCCACCAGTGATCCAAGCCGCTCTGGAAACACCATATATTTT.

The rearrangement joins TRBV28 to TRBJ2-2; 12 bases are a match to TRBD2. The CDR3 consists of 13 residues. Trimming at V came to 11 bases and at J to 5 bases, leaving 3 bases not matched to a gene. Per the germline V gene, CDR1 is MDHEN and CDR2 is SYDVKM. CDR3 nucleotides: TGTGCCGGAGGGACTAGCGGGACCGGGGAGCTGTTTTTT. As protein: CAGGTSGTGELFF.

The chain links TRBV6-5 to TRBJ1-6; 9 bases line up with TRBD1. CDR1 and CDR2 from the germline V gene are MNHEY and SVGAGI. The CDR3 totals 16 residues. Trimming took 2 bases from V and 10 from J; bases not matched to a gene: 9. The CDR3 bases are TGTGCCAGCAGTTACCGGGGGGGACAGGGAGGGTCACCCCTCCACTTT. It yields the protein CASSYRGGQGGSPLHF.

The chain has TRBV28 and TRBJ1-2, with 7 bases matching TRBD1. Germline CDR1 and CDR2: MDHEN and SYDVKM. The ends lost 6 bases at V and 0 bases at J; junction bases unmatched: 7. The CDR3 is 15 residues long. CDR3 region: CASRSGQTANYGYTF. The CDR3 nucleotides are TGTGCCAGCAGATCGGGACAGACGGCTAACTATGGCTACACCTTC.

The chain couples TRBV7-9 to TRBJ1-4; D is unresolved. Trimming stripped 8 bases from V and 8 bases from J, with 18 bases between. The CDR3 runs 14 residues. Germline CDR1 and CDR2: SEHNR and FQNEAQ (reference sequence). CDR3: CASSSAGSGEKLFF. CDR3 coding DNA: TGTGCCAGCTCCTCGGCAGGTTCTGGCGAAAAACTGTTTTTT.

The chain employs TRBV28 and TRBJ2-5; 14 bases match TRBD2. CDR1 is MDHEN, CDR2 SYDVKM, per germline. The trim removed 6 bases at V and 4 bases at J, leaving 10 bases unmatched. This CDR3 has 17 residues. The CDR3 region is CASRGPGLAGVVETQYF. CDR3 nucleotide sequence: TGTGCCAGCAGGGGGCCGGGACTAGCGGGAGTGGTAGAGACCCAGTACTTC.

This chain connects TRBV2 to TRBJ1-1, with no clear D. V was trimmed by 4 bases and J by 4 bases, leaving 10 bases between them. CDR3 length: 13 amino acids. CDR1 is SNHLY, CDR2 FYNNEI, per germline. The chain's CDR3 is CASSVSTVTEAFF. For the CDR3, the DNA is TGTGCCAGCAGTGTGAGTACCGTCACTGAAGCTTTCTTT.

J is TRBJ1-5 and V is TRBV4-1; TRBD1 matches at 9 bases. CDR3 size: 18 residues. Unmatched junction bases numbered 13, after V lost 3 bases and J lost 4 bases. CDR1 is MGHRA, CDR2 YSYEKL, per germline. The CDR3 nucleotides read TGCGCCAGCAGCCAGACGGTGTTAAGGGGACAGGGAAATCAGCCCCAGCATTTT. Amino acid sequence: CASSQTVLRGQGNQPQHF.

The chain employs TRBV4-1 and TRBJ1-6; 7 positions match TRBD1. The CDR3 is made up of 15 amino acids. Per germline, CDR1 MGHRA and CDR2 YSYEKL. The trim removed 0 bases at V and 9 bases at J, leaving 5 bases unmatched. Written as DNA, the CDR3 is TGCGCCAGCAGCCAAGACAGGGGGATTGGTTCACCCCTCCACTTT. This encodes CASSQDRGIGSPLHF.

V usage is TRBV6-5 and J usage is TRBJ1-5; D unclear. Germline V gene lookup returns CDR1 MNHEY and CDR2 SVGAGI. V lost 8 bases and J lost 1, with 9 bases in between. This CDR3 has 13 residues. The CDR3 region is CASGRGSNQPQHF. For the CDR3, the DNA is TGTGCCAGCGGCCGGGGAAGCAATCAGCCCCAGCATTTT.

This clone turned up a few times. J is TRBJ2-4 and V is TRBV7-9, with D maybe TRBD1 (6 bases). This CDR3 comprises 13 residues. Trimming left V 1 base short and J 5 bases short, with 6 bases between. Germline V gene sequence: CDR1 SEHNR, CDR2 FQNEAQ (reference sequence). CDR3 sequence reads: CASSLDRENIQYF. The DNA of the CDR3 is TGTGCCAGCAGCTTAGACAGGGAAAACATTCAGTACTTC. The whole variable domain, remainder taken from reference TRBV7-9 and TRBJ2-4, is DTGVSQNPRHKITKRGQNVTFRCDPISEHNRLYWYRQTLGQGPEFLTYFQNEAQLEKSRLLSDRFSAERPKGSFSTLEIQRTEQGDSAMYLCASSLDRENIQYFGAGTRLSVL.

Only a few counts were recorded for this clone. The chain combines TRBV11-2 with TRBJ2-7; D might be TRBD2 (6 bases). This CDR3 has 13 residues. V was pared by 2 bases and J by 7 bases, with 12 bases between. The germline gives CDR1 SGHAT, CDR2 FQNNGV. Here the CDR3 DNA reads TGTGCCAGCAGCTTAAATCTGGAGGGGGAGCAGTACTTC. Protein product: CASSLNLEGEQYF.

The genes are TRBV5-1 and TRBJ2-3, with 13 bases lining up with TRBD2. CDR1 is SGHRS and CDR2 is YFSETQ in the germline V gene. The CDR3 is made up of 18 amino acids. V lost 0 bases to trimming and J lost 1 base; unmatched junction nucleotides: 5. This chain's CDR3 is CASSLAWTSGSGTDTQYF. CDR3 DNA sequence: TGCGCCAGCAGCTTGGCCTGGACTAGCGGGAGTGGCACAGATACGCAGTATTTT.

This chain links TRBV7-9 with TRBJ1-4; a weak D match, TRBD1 (6 bases). Trimming removed 5 bases from V and 5 bases from J, with 15 bases in between. The CDR3 consists of 15 residues. The germline V gene has CDR1 SEHNR and CDR2 FQNEAQ (reference sequence). DNA for the CDR3: TGTGCCAGCAGCGCCGGGGACAACTTGAATGAAAAACTGTTTTTT. Translation: CASSAGDNLNEKLFF.

This chain connects TRBV11-2 to TRBJ2-1, with TRBD2 matching 7 bases. V lost 5 bases and J lost 10; bases outside the gene matches: 11. The CDR3 totals 14 residues. Per the germline V gene, CDR1 is SGHAT and CDR2 is FQNNGV. The CDR3 sequence: CASSPAGWSSEQFF. As DNA, the CDR3 is TGTGCCAGCAGCCCAGCGGGATGGAGTTCGGAGCAGTTCTTC.

In nucleotides, the CDR3 is TGTGCCAGCAGCTTTCCCCACTCCTACGAGCAGTACTTC. It codes for CASSFPHSYEQYF. The rearrangement uses TRBV5-6 and TRBJ2-7, with D uncertain. CDR1 and CDR2 from the germline V gene are SGHDT and YYEEEE. Trimming left V 2 bases short and J 0 bases short, with 6 bases between. The CDR3 length is 13 residues.

The chain employs TRBV3-1 (or the pseudogene TRBV3-2) and TRBJ2-1, with 11 bases that match TRBD2. V lost 4 bases to trimming and J lost 4 bases; unmatched junction nucleotides: 6. This CDR3 is built from 16 residues. Germline CDR1 reads LGHDT; CDR2 reads YNNKEL (reference sequence). CDR3 nucleotide sequence: TGTGCCAGCAGCCCCGGGGGACTAGCGGTATACAATGAGCAGTTCTTC. This gives the protein CASSPGGLAVYNEQFF.

The chain couples TRBV19 to TRBJ1-1, with 8 bases lining up with TRBD1. This CDR3 region has 15 residues. The V and J ends lost 4 bases and 2 bases, in that order; junction bases with no gene match: 6. Germline V gene data show CDR1 as LNHDA and CDR2 as SQIVND (reference sequence). In nucleotides, the CDR3 is TGTGCCAGTAGTACGGGGGACAGGCCTAACACTGAAGCTTTCTTT. It codes for CASSTGDRPNTEAFF.

This clone was observed a handful of times. This rearrangement joins TRBV10-3 to TRBJ2-7; 7 bases are shared with TRBD2. The V gene's germline CDR1 is ENHRY and CDR2 SYGVKD. The CDR3 length is 15 residues. V lost 3 bases, J lost 5 bases, and 10 bases stayed unmatched. CDR3 DNA sequence: TGTGCCATCAGTGATGGGATGGGGGGGGTTAACGAGCAGTACTTC. This encodes CAISDGMGGVNEQYF.